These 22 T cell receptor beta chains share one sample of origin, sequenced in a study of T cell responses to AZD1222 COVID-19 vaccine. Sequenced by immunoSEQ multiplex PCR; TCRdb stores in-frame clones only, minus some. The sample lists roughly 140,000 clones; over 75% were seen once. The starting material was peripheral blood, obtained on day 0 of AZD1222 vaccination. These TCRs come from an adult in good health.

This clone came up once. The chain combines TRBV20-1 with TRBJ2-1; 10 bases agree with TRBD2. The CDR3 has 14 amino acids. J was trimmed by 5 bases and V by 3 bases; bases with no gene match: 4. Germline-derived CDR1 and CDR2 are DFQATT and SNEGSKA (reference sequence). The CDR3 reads CSASIAGGHNEQFF. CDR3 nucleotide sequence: TGCAGTGCTAGTATAGCGGGGGGCCACAATGAGCAGTTCTTC.

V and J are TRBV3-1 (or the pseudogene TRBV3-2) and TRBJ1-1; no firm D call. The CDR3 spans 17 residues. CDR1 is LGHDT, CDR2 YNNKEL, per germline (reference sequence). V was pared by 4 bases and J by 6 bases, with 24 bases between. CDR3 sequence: CASSPRAQNRPSAEAFF. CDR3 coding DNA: TGTGCCAGCAGCCCCCGGGCCCAAAACCGCCCAAGCGCTGAAGCTTTCTTT.

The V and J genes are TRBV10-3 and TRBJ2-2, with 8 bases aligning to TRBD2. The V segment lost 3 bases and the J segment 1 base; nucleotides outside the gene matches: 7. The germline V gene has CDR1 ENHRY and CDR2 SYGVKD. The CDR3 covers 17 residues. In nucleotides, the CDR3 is TGTGCCATCAGTGAACGAGCGGGAGTCGGGAACACCGGGGAGCTGTTTTTT. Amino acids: CAISERAGVGNTGELFF.

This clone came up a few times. CDR3 nucleotide sequence: TGTGCCAGTAGTTGGTTGGGGAATCATCAGCCCCAGCATTTT. Residues: CASSWLGNHQPQHF. V gene TRBV19 combines with J gene TRBJ1-5; no definite D call. This CDR3 has 14 amino acids. V was trimmed by 5 bases and J by 5 bases, leaving 13 bases between them. In germline, CDR1 is LNHDA, CDR2 SQIVND (reference sequence).

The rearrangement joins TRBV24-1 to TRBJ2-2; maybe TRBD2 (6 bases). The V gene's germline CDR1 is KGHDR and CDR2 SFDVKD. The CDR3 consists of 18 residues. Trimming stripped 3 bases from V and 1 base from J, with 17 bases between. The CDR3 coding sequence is TGTGCCACCAGTGATCCACCCCCGGGAGAGTTGAACACCGGGGAGCTGTTTTTT. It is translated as CATSDPPPGELNTGELFF.

As DNA, the CDR3 is TGTGCCAGCAGCCCTCAGGGTGGGGGAACTGAAGCTTTCTTT. Encoded protein: CASSPQGGGTEAFF. The chain joins TRBV9 to TRBJ1-1; D perhaps matches TRBD1 (5 bases). V lost 4 bases to trimming and J lost 5 bases, with 15 bases between them. The CDR3 has 14 amino acids. CDR1 is SGDLS, CDR2 YYNGEE, per germline.

The CDR3 bases are TGTGCCAGCAGTCGAACCGGGACAGGATATGATCCTTTGGACAATGAGCAGTTCTTC. Translated: CASSRTGTGYDPLDNEQFF. The gene calls are TRBV7-3 and TRBJ2-1; 8 positions match TRBD1. Per the germline V gene, CDR1 is SGHTA and CDR2 is FQGTGA. Trimming cost V 6 bases and J 5 bases; bases outside gene matches: 21. CDR3 length equals 19 residues.

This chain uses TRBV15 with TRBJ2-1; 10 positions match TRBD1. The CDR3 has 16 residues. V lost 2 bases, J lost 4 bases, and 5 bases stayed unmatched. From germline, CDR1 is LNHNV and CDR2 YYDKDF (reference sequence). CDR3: CATSRFRTGGYNEQFF. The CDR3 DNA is TGTGCCACCAGCAGATTTCGGACAGGGGGGTACAATGAGCAGTTCTTC.

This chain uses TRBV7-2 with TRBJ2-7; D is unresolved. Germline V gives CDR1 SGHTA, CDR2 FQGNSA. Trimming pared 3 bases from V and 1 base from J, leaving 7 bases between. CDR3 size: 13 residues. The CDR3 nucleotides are TGTGCCAGCAGCTTGCTAGGGTCCTACGAGCAGTACTTC. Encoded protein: CASSLLGSYEQYF.

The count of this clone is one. The CDR3 sequence: CASSATGELFF. CDR3 coding DNA: TGTGCCAGCAGTGCCACCGGGGAGCTGTTTTTT. The chain couples TRBV12-3 or TRBV12-4 to TRBJ2-2; D not resolved. CDR3 length: 11 amino acids. Deletions cut 5 bases from V and 4 bases from J, with 2 bases between.

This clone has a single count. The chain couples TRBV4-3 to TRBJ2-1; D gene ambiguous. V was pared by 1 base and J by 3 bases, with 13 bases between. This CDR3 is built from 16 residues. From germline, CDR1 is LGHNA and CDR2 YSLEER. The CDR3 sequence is CASSQARLKNYNEQFF. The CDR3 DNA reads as TGCGCCAGCAGCCAAGCGCGTCTAAAAAACTACAATGAGCAGTTCTTC.

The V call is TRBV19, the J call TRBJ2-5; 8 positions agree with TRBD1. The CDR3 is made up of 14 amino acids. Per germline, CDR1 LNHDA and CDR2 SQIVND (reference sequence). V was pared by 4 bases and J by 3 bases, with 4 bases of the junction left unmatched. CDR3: CASSNGGQEETQYF. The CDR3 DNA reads TGTGCCAGTAGTAACGGGGGACAGGAAGAGACCCAGTACTTC.

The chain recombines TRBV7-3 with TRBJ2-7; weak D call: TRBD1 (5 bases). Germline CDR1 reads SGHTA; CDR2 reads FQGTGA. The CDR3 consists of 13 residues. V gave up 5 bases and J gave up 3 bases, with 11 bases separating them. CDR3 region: CASSTDRGYEQYF. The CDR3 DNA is TGTGCCAGCAGCACCGACAGAGGCTACGAGCAGTACTTC.

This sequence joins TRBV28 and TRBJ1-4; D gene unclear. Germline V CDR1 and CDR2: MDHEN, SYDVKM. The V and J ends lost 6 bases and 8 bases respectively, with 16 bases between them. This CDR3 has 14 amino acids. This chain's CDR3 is CASSSGSLPEKLFF. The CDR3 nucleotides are TGTGCCAGCAGCTCCGGGTCTTTACCCGAAAAACTGTTTTTT.

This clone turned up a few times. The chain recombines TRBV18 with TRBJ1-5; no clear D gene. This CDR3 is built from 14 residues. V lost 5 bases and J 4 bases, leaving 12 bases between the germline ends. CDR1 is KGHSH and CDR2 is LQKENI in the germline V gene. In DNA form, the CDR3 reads TGTGCCAGCTCAGCCAATTACAGAAATCAGCCCCAGCATTTT. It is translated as CASSANYRNQPQHF.

The CDR3, as DNA: TGTGCCAGCAGCTCCCTTTTGTTGGGACAGGGTGGTTACGAGCAGTACTTC. Translation: CASSSLLLGQGGYEQYF. The chain combines TRBV7-9 with TRBJ2-7; 9 bases are shared with TRBD1. CDR1 and CDR2 (germline): SEHNR, FQNEAQ (reference sequence). V was pared by 4 bases and J by 4 bases, with 14 bases of the junction left unmatched. The CDR3 is 17 amino acids.

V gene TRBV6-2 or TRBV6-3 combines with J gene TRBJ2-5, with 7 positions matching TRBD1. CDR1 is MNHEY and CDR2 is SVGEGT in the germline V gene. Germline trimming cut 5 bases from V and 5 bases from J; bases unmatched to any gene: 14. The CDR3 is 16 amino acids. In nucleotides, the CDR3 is TGTGCCAGCAGTCCCTTACAGGGGCCCAAGCGGGAGACCCAGTACTTC. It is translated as CASSPLQGPKRETQYF.

Here the CDR3 reads CASSQGNRYSYNSPLHF. CDR3 nucleotides: TGTGCCAGCAGCCAAGGGAACCGTTACTCCTATAATTCACCCCTCCACTTT. The gene calls are TRBV4-2 and TRBJ1-6, with D uncertain. Between the trimmed V and J ends, which lost 1 base and 0 bases, there was a span of 10 bases. Germline lookup yields CDR1 LGHNA and CDR2 YNFKEQ. CDR3 length: 17 residues.

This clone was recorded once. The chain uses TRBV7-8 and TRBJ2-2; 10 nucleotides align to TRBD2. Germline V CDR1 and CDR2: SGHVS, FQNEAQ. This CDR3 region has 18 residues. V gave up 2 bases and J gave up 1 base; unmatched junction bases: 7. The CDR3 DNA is TGTGCCAGCAGCTTATCGACGATAGCGGGAGGGAACACCGGGGAGCTGTTTTTT. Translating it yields CASSLSTIAGGNTGELFF.

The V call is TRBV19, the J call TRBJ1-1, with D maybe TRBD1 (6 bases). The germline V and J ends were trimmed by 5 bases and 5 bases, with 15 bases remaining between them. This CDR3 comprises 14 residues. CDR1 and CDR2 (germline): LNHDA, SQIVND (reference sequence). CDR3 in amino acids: CASSRGQTGTEAFF. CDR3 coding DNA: TGTGCCAGTAGTCGGGGACAAACTGGGACTGAAGCTTTCTTT.

CDR3 sequence (DNA): TGTGCCAGCCCCGCGGGACTAGCGGGAGGGCACCTTAAAGGCAATGAGCAGTTCTTC. It specifies CASPAGLAGGHLKGNEQFF. The chain combines TRBV28 with TRBJ2-1, with 16 positions matching TRBD2. V lost 8 bases, J lost 6 bases, and 16 bases stayed unmatched. This CDR3 is built from 19 residues. Germline values: CDR1 MDHEN, CDR2 SYDVKM.

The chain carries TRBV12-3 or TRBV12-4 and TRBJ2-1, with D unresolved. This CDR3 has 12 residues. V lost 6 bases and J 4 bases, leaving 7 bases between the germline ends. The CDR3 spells CASRKNYNEQFF. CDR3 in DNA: TGTGCCAGCAGGAAGAATTACAATGAGCAGTTCTTC.